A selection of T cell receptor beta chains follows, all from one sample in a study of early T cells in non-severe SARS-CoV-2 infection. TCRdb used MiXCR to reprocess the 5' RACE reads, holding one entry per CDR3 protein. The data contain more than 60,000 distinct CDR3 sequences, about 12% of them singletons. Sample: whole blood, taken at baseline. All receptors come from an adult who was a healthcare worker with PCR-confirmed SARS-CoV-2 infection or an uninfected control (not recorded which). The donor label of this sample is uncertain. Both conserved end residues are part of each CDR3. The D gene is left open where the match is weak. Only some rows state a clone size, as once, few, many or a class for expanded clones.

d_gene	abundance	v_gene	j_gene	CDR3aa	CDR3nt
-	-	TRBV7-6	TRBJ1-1	CASILTQGMNTEAFF	TGTGCCAGCATTCTTACACAGGGTATGAACACTGAAGCTTTCTTT
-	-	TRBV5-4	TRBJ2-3	CASSLGARTDTQYF	TGTGCCAGCAGCTTGGGGGCCCGCACAGATACGCAGTATTTT
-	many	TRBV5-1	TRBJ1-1	CASSLEGVNTEAFF	TGCGCCAGCAGCTTGGAAGGGGTGAACACTGAAGCTTTCTTT
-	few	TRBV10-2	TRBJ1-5	CASSVTVNQPQHF	TGCGCCAGCAGTGTAACCGTGAATCAGCCCCAGCATTTT
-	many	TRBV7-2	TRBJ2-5	CASSSTETQYF	TGTGCCAGCAGCTCTACAGAGACCCAGTACTTC
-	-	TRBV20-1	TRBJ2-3	CSARDVGVVRYF	TGCAGTGCTAGAGATGTAGGGGTTGTGCGGTATTTT
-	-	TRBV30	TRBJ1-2	CAWSRDNTGYYGYTF	TGTGCCTGGAGTAGGGACAACACCGGGTACTATGGCTACACCTTC
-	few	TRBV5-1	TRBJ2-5	CARSSELRWETQYF	TGCGCCAGGAGTAGCGAATTGCGATGGGAGACCCAGTACTTC
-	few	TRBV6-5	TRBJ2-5	CASSYSRWETQYF	TGTGCCAGCAGTTACTCCCGGTGGGAGACCCAGTACTTC
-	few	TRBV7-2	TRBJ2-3	CASSNRGGASTDTQYF	TGTGCCAGCAGCAATAGGGGGGGGGCCAGCACAGATACGCAGTATTTT
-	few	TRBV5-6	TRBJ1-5	CASSLYSGDHQPQHF	TGTGCCAGCAGCCTTTACTCAGGGGATCATCAGCCCCAGCATTTT
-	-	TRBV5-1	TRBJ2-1	CASSLTTGPNNEQFF	TGCGCCAGCAGCTTGACGACAGGTCCGAACAATGAGCAGTTCTTC
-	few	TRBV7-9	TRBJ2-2	CASVGQVNTGELFF	TGTGCCAGCGTGGGACAAGTCAACACCGGGGAGCTGTTTTTT
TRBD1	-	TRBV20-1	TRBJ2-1	CSRGQGNIHEQFF	TGCAGCCGGGGACAGGGAAATATCCATGAGCAGTTCTTC
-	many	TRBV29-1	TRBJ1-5	CSVQGGRNQPQHF	TGCAGCGTTCAAGGTGGCCGCAATCAGCCCCAGCATTTT
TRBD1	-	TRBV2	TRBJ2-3	CASSDRGSTDTQYF	TGTGCCAGCAGTGACAGGGGGTCCACAGATACGCAGTATTTT
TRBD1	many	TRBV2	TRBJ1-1	CASGRTGGRGAFF	TGTGCCAGCGGGAGGACAGGGGGACGTGGGGCTTTCTTT
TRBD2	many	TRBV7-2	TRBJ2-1	CASSRIAGNEQFF	TGTGCCAGCAGCCGTATAGCGGGGAATGAGCAGTTCTTC
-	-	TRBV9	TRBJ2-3	CVSTEFWHSTDTQYF	TGTGTCAGCACCGAGTTTTGGCACAGCACAGATACGCAGTATTTT
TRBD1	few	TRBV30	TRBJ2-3	CAWNAGRTGFTDTQYF	TGTGCCTGGAACGCCGGCAGGACAGGGTTCACAGATACGCAGTATTTT
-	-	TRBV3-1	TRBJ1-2	CASSQDTGNYGYTF	TGTGCCAGCAGCCAAGACACAGGAAACTATGGCTACACCTTC
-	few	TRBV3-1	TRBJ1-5	CASSQDPGPQHF	TGTGCCAGCAGCCAAGATCCCGGGCCCCAGCATTTT
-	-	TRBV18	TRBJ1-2	CASSNQRGANYGYTF	TGTGCCAGCTCAAACCAAAGGGGAGCTAACTATGGCTACACCTTC
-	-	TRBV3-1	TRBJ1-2	CASSQDRQVLYGYTF	TGTGCCAGCAGCCAAGATCGACAGGTTCTCTATGGCTACACCTTC
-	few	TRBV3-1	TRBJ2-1	CASRWGGRANEQFF	TGTGCCAGCCGTTGGGGGGGCCGGGCCAATGAGCAGTTCTTC
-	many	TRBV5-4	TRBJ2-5	CASSLGQAQETQYF	TGTGCCAGCAGCTTGGGACAGGCACAAGAGACCCAGTACTTC
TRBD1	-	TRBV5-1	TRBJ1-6	CASSPGTEEGSALHF	TGCGCCAGCAGCCCAGGGACAGAGGAGGGATCTGCCCTCCACTTT
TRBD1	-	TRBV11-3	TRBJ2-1	CASSLGPGQGLSRQFF	TGTGCCAGCAGCTTAGGACCGGGACAGGGACTAAGTCGGCAGTTCTTC
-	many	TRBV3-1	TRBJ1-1	CASGYTLLDGLNTEAFF	TGTGCCAGCGGATATACCCTTTTGGACGGACTGAACACTGAAGCTTTCTTT
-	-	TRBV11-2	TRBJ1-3	CASSLFASGNTIYF	TGTGCCAGCAGCCTATTTGCCTCTGGAAACACCATATATTTT
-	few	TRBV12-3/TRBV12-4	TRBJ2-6	CASSLGQGLSGANVLTF	TGTGCCAGCAGTTTAGGGCAGGGCCTCTCTGGGGCCAACGTCCTGACTTTC
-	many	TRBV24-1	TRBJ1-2	CATSDPSDGPTYGYTF	TGTGCCACCAGTGATCCCTCGGACGGACCTACCTATGGCTACACCTTC
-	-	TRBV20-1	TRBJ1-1	CSAQTISYLNTEAFF	TGCAGTGCGCAAACGATCTCGTACCTGAACACTGAAGCTTTCTTT
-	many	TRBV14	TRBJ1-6	CASSQVGGNSPLHF	TGTGCCAGCAGCCAGGTCGGGGGTAATTCACCCCTCCACTTT
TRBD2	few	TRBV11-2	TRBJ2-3	CASSFQTSVSTDTQYF	TGTGCCAGCAGCTTCCAGACTAGCGTATCCACAGATACGCAGTATTTT
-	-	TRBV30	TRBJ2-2	CAWKGRKGPTGELFF	TGTGCCTGGAAAGGGCGTAAGGGACCCACCGGGGAGCTGTTTTTT
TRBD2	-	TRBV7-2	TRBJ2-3	CASSPRLAGNTDTQYF	TGTGCCAGCAGCCCACGACTAGCGGGGAATACAGATACGCAGTATTTT
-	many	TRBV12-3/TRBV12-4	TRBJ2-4	CASSFLQYF	TGTGCCAGCAGTTTCCTACAGTACTTC
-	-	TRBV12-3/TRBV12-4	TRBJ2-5	CASSHDMAGTQYF	TGTGCCAGCAGTCATGACATGGCCGGGACCCAGTACTTC
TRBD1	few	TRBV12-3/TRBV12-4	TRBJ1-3	CASSHTGVRGNTIYF	TGTGCCAGCAGTCATACAGGGGTGCGCGGAAACACCATATATTTT
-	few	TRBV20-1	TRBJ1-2	CSARDGSANYGYTF	TGCAGTGCTAGAGATGGGTCAGCTAACTATGGCTACACCTTC
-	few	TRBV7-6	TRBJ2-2	CASSLATGGTGELFF	TGTGCCAGCAGCTTAGCGACAGGAGGGACCGGGGAGCTGTTTTTT
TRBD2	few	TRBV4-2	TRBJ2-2	CASSPIGGLAGNLNTGELFF	TGTGCCAGCAGCCCAATAGGGGGACTAGCGGGGAACTTGAACACCGGGGAGCTGTTTTTT
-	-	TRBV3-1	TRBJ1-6	CASSQGSWGYNSPLHF	TGTGCCAGCAGCCAAGGTTCGTGGGGTTATAATTCACCCCTCCACTTT
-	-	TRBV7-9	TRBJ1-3	CASSPRAGSRGNTIYF	TGTGCCAGCAGCCCCCGTGCAGGGTCTCGTGGAAACACCATATATTTT
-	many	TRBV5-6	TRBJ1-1	CASSRGSNTEAFF	TGTGCCAGCAGTCGCGGATCGAACACTGAAGCTTTCTTT
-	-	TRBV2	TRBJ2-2	CASRPPSGGELFF	TGTGCCAGCAGACCCCCGTCCGGCGGGGAGCTGTTTTTT
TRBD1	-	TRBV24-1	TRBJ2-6	CATSDAGTGAGANVPTF	TGTGCCACCAGTGATGCCGGGACAGGGGCTGGGGCCAACGTCCCGACTTTC
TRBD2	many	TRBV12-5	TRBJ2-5	CASGVGLPQETQYF	TGTGCTAGTGGTGTGGGACTACCCCAAGAGACCCAGTACTTC
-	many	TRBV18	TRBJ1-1	CASSPQTQGGYGTEAFF	TGTGCCAGCTCACCTCAAACCCAGGGAGGGTACGGCACTGAAGCTTTCTTT
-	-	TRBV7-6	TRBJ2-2	CASSLVPGDTGELFF	TGTGCCAGCAGCTTAGTCCCAGGGGACACCGGGGAGCTGTTTTTT
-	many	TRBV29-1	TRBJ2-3	CSLIGPAADTQYF	TGCAGCCTTATAGGACCTGCCGCAGATACGCAGTATTTT
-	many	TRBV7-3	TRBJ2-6	CASSLDRSSGANVLTF	TGTGCCAGCAGCTTAGACAGAAGCTCTGGGGCCAACGTCCTGACTTTC
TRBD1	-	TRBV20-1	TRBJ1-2	CSARGDRGLDGYTF	TGCAGTGCTAGAGGGGACAGGGGTCTTGATGGCTACACCTTC
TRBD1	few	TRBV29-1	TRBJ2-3	CSVDRQGETDTQYF	TGCAGCGTTGACAGGCAGGGGGAGACAGATACGCAGTATTTT